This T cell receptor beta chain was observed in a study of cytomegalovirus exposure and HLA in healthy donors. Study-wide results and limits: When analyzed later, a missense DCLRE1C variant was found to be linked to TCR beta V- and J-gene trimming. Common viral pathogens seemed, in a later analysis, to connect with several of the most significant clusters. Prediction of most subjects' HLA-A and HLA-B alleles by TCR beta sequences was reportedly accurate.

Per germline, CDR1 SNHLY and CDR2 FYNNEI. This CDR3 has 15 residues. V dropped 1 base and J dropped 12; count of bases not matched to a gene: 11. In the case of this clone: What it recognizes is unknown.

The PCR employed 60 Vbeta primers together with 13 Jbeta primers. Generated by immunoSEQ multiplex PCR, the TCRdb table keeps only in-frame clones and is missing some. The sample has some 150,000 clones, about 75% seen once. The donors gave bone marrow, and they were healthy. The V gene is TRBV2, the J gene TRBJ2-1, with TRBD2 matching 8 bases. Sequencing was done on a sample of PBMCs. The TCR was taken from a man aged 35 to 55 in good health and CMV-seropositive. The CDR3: CASSEDIGRAPRQFF. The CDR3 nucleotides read TGTGCCAGCAGTGAAGATATCGGGAGGGCCCCTCGGCAGTTCTTC.